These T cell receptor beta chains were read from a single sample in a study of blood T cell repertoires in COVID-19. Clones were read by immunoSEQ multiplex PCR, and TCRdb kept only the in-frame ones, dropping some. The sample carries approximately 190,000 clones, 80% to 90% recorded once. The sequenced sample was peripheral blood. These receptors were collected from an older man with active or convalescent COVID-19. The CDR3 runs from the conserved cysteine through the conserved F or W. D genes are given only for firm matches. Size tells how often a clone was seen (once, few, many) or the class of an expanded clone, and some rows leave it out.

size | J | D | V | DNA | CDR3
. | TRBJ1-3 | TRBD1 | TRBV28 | TGTGCCAGCAGCCCCCTGGGTTCAGGGGGCGGAAACACCATATATTTT | CASSPLGSGGGNTIYF
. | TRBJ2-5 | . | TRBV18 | TGTGCCAGCTCACCACCGTCAGAAGAGACCCAGTACTTC | CASSPPSEETQYF
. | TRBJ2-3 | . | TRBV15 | TGTGCCACCAGCAGAGTTGGTCCGGCAGATACGCAGTATTTT | CATSRVGPADTQYF
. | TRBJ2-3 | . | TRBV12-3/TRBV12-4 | TGTGCCAGCGCCGACACGAGCACAGATACGCAGTATTTT | CASADTSTDTQYF
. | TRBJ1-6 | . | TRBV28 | TGTGCCAGCAGTTTGGCAGGGTCGGATTCACCCCTCCACTTT | CASSLAGSDSPLHF
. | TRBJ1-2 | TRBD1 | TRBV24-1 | TGTGCCACCAGTGAGGACGACAGGGGGCGAGGCTACACCTTC | CATSEDDRGRGYTF
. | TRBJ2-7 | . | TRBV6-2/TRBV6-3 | TGTGCCAGCAGTTACTCGAGATACAGACCCCTAATGTTC | CASSYSRYRPLMF
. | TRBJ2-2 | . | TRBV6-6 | TGTGCCAGCAGCCGTTTAAAGAACACCGGGGAGCTGTTTTTT | CASSRLKNTGELFF
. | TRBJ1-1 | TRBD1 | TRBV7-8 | TGTGCCAGCAGCCCCTCACAGGGGGCGGGTTTGTATGCTTTCTTT | CASSPSQGAGLYAFF
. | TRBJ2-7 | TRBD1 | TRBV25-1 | TGTGCCAGCACCCCCCCCGGACAGGGGCGCGAGCAGTACTTC | CASTPPGQGREQYF
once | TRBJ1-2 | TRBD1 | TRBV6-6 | TGTGCCAGCAGTAGCGGACAGGGTGGCTATGGCTACACCTTC | CASSSGQGGYGYTF
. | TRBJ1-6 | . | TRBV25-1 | TGTGCCAGCAGTGAAGCCTGGCACAGTTCAAATTCACCCCTCCACTTT | CASSEAWHSSNSPLHF
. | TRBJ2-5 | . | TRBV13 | TGTGCCAGCAGCTTGCAGGGTATAGGGGAGACCCAGTACTTC | CASSLQGIGETQYF
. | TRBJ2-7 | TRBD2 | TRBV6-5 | TGTGCCAGCAGTTTAGATCTTGGTCCGGGGGGCGAGCAGTACTTC | CASSLDLGPGGEQYF
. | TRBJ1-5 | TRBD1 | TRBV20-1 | TGCAGTGTTAGTGGGGACAGGGGAAATCAGCCCCAGCATTTT | CSVSGDRGNQPQHF
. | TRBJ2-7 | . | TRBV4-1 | TGCGCCAGCAGCCAAGGTTGGCTCTTCGAGCAGTACTTC | CASSQGWLFEQYF
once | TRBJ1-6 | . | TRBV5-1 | TGCGCCAGCAGCCCCGGCTCGGGTGGTCCCCTCCACTTT | CASSPGSGGPLHF
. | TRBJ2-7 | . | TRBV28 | TGTGCCAGCAGTTCTAGACTTCGGGAGCAGTACTTC | CASSSRLREQYF
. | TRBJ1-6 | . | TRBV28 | TGTGCCAGCAGTTTAGGATCCGGAGCTACTGCTAATTCACCCCTCCACTTT | CASSLGSGATANSPLHF
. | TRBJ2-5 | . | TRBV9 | TGTGCCAGCAGCGTCAGCTCAATGCGACAGGTTATGGAGACCCAGTACTTC | CASSVSSMRQVMETQYF
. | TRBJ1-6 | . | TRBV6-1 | TGTGCCAGCAGTGATACAGGGTTCCCCCTCCACTTT | CASSDTGFPLHF
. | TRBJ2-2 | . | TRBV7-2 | TGTGCCAGCAGCTCACGCGGGAACACCGGGGAGCTGTTTTTT | CASSSRGNTGELFF
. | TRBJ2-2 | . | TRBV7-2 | TGTGCCAGCAGCGCGTACAGGGTTGGGGAGCTGTTTTTT | CASSAYRVGELFF
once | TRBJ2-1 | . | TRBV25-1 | TGTGCCAGCAGAAGGAGGGACTCCTACAATGAGCAGTTCTTC | CASRRRDSYNEQFF
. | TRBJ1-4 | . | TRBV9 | TGTGCCAGCAGCCCGCACGGACAGTTTAGGGATGAACTGTTTTTT | CASSPHGQFRDELFF
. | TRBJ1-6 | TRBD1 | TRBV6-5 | TGTGCCAGCAGTACCGGACAGGTTAATTCACCCCTCCACTTT | CASSTGQVNSPLHF
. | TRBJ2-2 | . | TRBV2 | TGTGCCAGCACCGAGCAGGTCCCCGGGGAGCTGTTTTTT | CASTEQVPGELFF
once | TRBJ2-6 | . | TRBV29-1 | TGCAGCGTTGAAGTCGGTCCTGGGGCCAACGTCCTGACTTTC | CSVEVGPGANVLTF
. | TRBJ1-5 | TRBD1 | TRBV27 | TGTGCCAGCAGCGGAGGCAGGGGGGATCAGCCCCAGCATTTT | CASSGGRGDQPQHF
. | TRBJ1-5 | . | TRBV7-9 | TGTGCCAGCAGCACGGGGGGCCGGGGTCAGCCCCAGCATTTT | CASSTGGRGQPQHF
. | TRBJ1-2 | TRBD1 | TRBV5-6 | TGTGCCAGCAGCTTGGGAGGGACAGGGGGCGCGGGGCCCTATGGCTACACCTTC | CASSLGGTGGAGPYGYTF
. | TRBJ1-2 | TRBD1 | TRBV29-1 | TGCAGCGTTGGGCAGGGGGCGGACTATGGCTACACCTTC | CSVGQGADYGYTF
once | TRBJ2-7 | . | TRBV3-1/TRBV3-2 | TGTGCCAGCAGCCAGGCTTGGAGCTCCTACGAGCAGTACTTC | CASSQAWSSYEQYF
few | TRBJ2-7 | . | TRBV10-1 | TGCGCCAGCAGTGAGAAGTCGGACCGGGACAACTCCTACGAGCAGTACTTC | CASSEKSDRDNSYEQYF
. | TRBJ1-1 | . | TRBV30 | TGTGCCTGGCGTCACAGGTGGACTGAAGCTTTCTTT | CAWRHRWTEAFF
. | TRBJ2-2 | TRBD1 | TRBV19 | TGTGCCAGTCGGGGACAGGGTACTTCCCGGTGGACCGGGGAGCTGTTTTTT | CASRGQGTSRWTGELFF
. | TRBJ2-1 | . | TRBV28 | TGTGCCAGCAGCCCAGGGGTTCACAATGAGCAGTTCTTC | CASSPGVHNEQFF
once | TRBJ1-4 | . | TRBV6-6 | TGTGCCAGCAGCCCGCGGCCCGCTAATGAAAAACTGTTTTTT | CASSPRPANEKLFF
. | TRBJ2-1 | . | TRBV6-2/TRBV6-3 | TGTGCCAGCAGTTACCCCACGGGACAGGTCCGACTAGCATCCCATGAGCAGTTCTTC | CASSYPTGQVRLASHEQFF
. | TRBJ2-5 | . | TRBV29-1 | TGCAGCGTTGAAAGAGGAGGGTCTGGGACCCAGTACTTC | CSVERGGSGTQYF
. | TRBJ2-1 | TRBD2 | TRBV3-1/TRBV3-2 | TGTGCCAGCAGCCAAGCAGGACTAGCGCCCTACAATGAGCAGTTCTTC | CASSQAGLAPYNEQFF
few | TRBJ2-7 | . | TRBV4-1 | TGCGCCAGCAGCCAGGGTTCCCAGGTTCCAGGCGAGCAGTACTTC | CASSQGSQVPGEQYF
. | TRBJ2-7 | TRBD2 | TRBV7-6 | TGTGCCAGCAGCTTAGGTCCACTAGCGGGAGGTCGGTACGAGCAGTACTTC | CASSLGPLAGGRYEQYF
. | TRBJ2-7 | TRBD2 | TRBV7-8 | TGTGCCAGCAGCCCCTTTCCCGCGGGAGCAGTAACCTACGAGCAGTACTTC | CASSPFPAGAVTYEQYF
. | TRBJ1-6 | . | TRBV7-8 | TGTGCCAGCAGCTTATTTCCGGGGACAAGCTCCTATAATTCACCCCTCCACTTT | CASSLFPGTSSYNSPLHF
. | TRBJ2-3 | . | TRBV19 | TGTGCCAGTAGTGTTTACAGTACAGATACGCAGTATTTT | CASSVYSTDTQYF
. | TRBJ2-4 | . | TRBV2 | TGTGCCAGCAGTTCCCAGGGCTCAGGGTTAGCCAAAAACATTCAGTACTTC | CASSSQGSGLAKNIQYF
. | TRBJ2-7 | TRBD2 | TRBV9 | TGTGCCAGCGCCCCCGGGGGGGGCCGCGAGCAGTACTTC | CASAPGGGREQYF
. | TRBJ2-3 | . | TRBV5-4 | TGTGCCAGCAGCTTGGTCGGCCTCAGGGGCACAGATACGCAGTATTTT | CASSLVGLRGTDTQYF
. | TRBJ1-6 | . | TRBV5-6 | TGTGCCAGCAGCTTGGTTACAGGGCGGCCTTCACCCCTCCACTTT | CASSLVTGRPSPLHF
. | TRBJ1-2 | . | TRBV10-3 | TGTGCCACTGGGCTGGAGAGGGCTGGCTACACCTTC | CATGLERAGYTF
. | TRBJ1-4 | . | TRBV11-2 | TGTGCCAGCAGCCCGGGAGAAAAACTGTTTTTT | CASSPGEKLFF